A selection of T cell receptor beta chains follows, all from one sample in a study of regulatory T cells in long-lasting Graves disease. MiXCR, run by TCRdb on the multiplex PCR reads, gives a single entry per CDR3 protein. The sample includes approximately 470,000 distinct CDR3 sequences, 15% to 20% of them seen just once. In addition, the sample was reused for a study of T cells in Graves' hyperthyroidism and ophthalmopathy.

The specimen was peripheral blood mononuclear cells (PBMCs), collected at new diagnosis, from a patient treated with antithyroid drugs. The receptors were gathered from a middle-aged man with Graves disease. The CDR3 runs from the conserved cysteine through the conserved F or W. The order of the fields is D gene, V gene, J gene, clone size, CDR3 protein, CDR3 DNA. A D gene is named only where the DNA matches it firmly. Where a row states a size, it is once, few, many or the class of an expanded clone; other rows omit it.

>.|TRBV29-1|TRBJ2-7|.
CSVPSPGTAGEQYF
TGCAGCGTACCGAGCCCCGGGACTGCTGGGGAGCAGTACTTC
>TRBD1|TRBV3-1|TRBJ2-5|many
CASSQEGQEETQYF
TGTGCCAGCAGCCAAGAAGGACAGGAAGAGACCCAGTACTTC
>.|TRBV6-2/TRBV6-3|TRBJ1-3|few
CASSYSLISGNTIYF
TGTGCCAGCAGTTACTCGCTGATCTCTGGAAACACCATATATTTT
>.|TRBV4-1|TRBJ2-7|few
CASSQDPPGAYEQYF
TGCGCCAGCAGCCAAGATCCCCCGGGGGCCTACGAGCAGTACTTC
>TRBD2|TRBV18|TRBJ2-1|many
CASSATSGTGRNEQFF
TGTGCCAGCTCAGCGACTAGCGGGACAGGGCGCAATGAGCAGTTCTTC
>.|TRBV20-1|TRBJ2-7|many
CSARMGVYEQYF
TGCAGTGCCCGAATGGGGGTGTACGAGCAGTACTTC
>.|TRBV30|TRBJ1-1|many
CAWRRAPAFF
TGTGCCTGGAGGAGAGCACCGGCTTTCTTT
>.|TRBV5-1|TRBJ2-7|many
CASRQDSYYEQYF
TGCGCCAGCAGACAGGACAGCTACTACGAGCAGTACTTC
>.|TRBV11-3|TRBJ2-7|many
CASSARGSGPYEQYF
TGTGCCAGCAGCGCGAGGGGCTCGGGACCCTACGAGCAGTACTTC
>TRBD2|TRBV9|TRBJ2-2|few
CASSVGLRTSGSAANTGELFF
TGTGCCAGCAGCGTAGGCCTCCGGACTAGCGGGAGCGCCGCGAACACCGGGGAGCTGTTTTTT
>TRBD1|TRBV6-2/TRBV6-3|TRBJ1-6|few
CASSYGDRNSPLHF
TGTGCCAGCAGTTACGGGGACAGAAATTCACCCCTCCACTTT
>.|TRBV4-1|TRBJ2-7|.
CASSQGGHPGLTYEQYF
TGCGCCAGCAGCCAAGGGGGGCACCCAGGGTTGACCTACGAGCAGTACTTC
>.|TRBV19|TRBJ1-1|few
CASRYGGEPFYTEAFF
TGTGCCAGTAGATATGGAGGGGAGCCTTTTTACACTGAAGCTTTCTTT
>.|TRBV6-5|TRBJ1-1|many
CASSYSSANTEAFF
TGTGCCAGCAGTTACTCGTCGGCGAACACTGAAGCTTTCTTT
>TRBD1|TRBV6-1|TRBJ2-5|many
CASLQGLQETQYF
TGTGCCAGTCTACAGGGGTTGCAAGAGACCCAGTACTTC
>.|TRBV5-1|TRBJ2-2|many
CASSPANSGTGELFF
TGCGCCAGCAGCCCCGCCAATTCGGGGACCGGGGAGCTGTTTTTT
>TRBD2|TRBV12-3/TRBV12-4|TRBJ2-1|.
CASSPPGQDPGSGRRPNNEQFF
TGTGCCAGCTCACCACCTGGACAGGACCCGGGTAGCGGGAGAAGACCCAACAATGAGCAGTTCTTC
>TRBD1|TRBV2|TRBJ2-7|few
CAIPRARGKAYEQYF
TGTGCCATCCCTCGTGCCAGGGGGAAAGCCTACGAGCAGTACTTC
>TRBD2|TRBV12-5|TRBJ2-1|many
CASGLVLAGAGNEQFF
TGTGCTAGTGGTTTGGTACTAGCGGGAGCTGGTAATGAGCAGTTCTTC
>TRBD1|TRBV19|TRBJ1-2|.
CASTIRGQNYGYTF
TGTGCCAGTACCATCAGGGGACAGAACTATGGCTACACCTTC
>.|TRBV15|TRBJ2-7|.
CATGPVGKAYEQYF
TGTGCCACCGGCCCTGTTGGGAAGGCCTACGAGCAGTACTTC
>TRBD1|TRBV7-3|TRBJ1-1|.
CASSSSRDRFGTEAFF
TGTGCCAGCAGCTCGTCCCGGGACAGGTTCGGGACTGAAGCTTTCTTT
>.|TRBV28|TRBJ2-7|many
CASSRGARYEQYF
TGTGCCAGCAGTCGGGGGGCGAGGTACGAGCAGTACTTC
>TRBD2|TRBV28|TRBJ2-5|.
CASSSPGLAGVGETQYF
TGTGCCAGCAGTTCCCCGGGACTAGCGGGAGTGGGGGAGACCCAGTACTTC
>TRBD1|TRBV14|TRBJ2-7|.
CASSPRTGFFEQYF
TGTGCCAGCAGCCCCAGGACAGGGTTTTTCGAGCAGTACTTC
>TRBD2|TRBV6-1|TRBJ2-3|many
CASSVRAGGHGDTQYF
TGTGCCAGCAGTGTCCGAGCGGGAGGTCATGGAGATACGCAGTATTTT
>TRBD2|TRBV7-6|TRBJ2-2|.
CASRAAGGREYTGELFF
TGTGCCAGCAGAGCGGCCGGTGGGCGGGAGTACACCGGGGAGCTGTTTTTT
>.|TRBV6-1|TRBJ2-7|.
CASRLDQGGGSYEQYF
TGTGCCAGCAGGCTAGACCAGGGGGGGGGCTCCTACGAGCAGTACTTC
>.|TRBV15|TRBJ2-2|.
CATSRGVGGTGELFF
TGTGCCACCAGCAGAGGAGTTGGAGGCACCGGGGAGCTGTTTTTT
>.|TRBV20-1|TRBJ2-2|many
CSARARDTGELFF
TGCAGTGCTAGAGCCAGGGACACCGGGGAGCTGTTTTTT
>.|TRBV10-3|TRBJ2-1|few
CAISESTPGQVLF
TGTGCCATCAGTGAGTCAACTCCGGGACAAGTACTCTTC
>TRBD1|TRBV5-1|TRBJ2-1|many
CASSSRTGGRGFSYNEQFF
TGCGCCAGCAGCTCGCGGACAGGGGGTCGTGGTTTCTCCTACAATGAGCAGTTCTTC
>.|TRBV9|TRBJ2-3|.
CASSVEGGGGSTDTQYF
TGTGCCAGCAGCGTAGAAGGAGGCGGCGGTAGCACAGATACGCAGTATTTT
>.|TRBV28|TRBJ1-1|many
CASSFGRGAGGTEAFF
TGTGCCAGCAGTTTCGGCCGGGGAGCCGGGGGCACTGAAGCTTTCTTT
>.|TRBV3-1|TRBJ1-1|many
CASSQQGYGAEAFF
TGTGCCAGCAGCCAACAGGGATACGGGGCTGAAGCTTTCTTT
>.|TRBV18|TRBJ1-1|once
CASPPRNQGLNTEAFF
TGTGCCAGCCCACCGAGAAATCAGGGATTGAACACTGAAGCTTTCTTT
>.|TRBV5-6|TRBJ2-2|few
CASSLRSSGGTGELFF
TGTGCCAGCAGCTTGAGGTCCTCCGGGGGCACCGGGGAGCTGTTTTTT
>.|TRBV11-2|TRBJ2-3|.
CASSGSSYTQYF
TGTGCCAGCAGCGGATCGTCATATACGCAGTATTTT
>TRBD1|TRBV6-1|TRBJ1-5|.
CASGGQDVNQPQHF
TGTGCCAGCGGGGGACAGGACGTCAATCAGCCCCAGCATTTT
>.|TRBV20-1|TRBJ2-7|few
CSARDYREVEQYF
TGCAGTGCTAGAGATTATCGCGAGGTCGAGCAGTACTTC
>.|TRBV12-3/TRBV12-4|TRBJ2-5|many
CASSLNFPGTHETQYF
TGTGCCAGCAGTTTGAACTTTCCAGGGACCCACGAGACCCAGTACTTC
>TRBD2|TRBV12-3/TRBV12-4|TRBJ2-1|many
CASSFGTSGSDEQFF
TGTGCCAGCAGTTTTGGGACTAGCGGGAGCGATGAGCAGTTCTTC
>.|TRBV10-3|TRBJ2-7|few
CAISNDGAQYF
TGTGCCATCAGTAACGACGGGGCCCAGTACTTC
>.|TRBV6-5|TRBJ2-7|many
CASSYSGRSGEQYF
TGTGCCAGCAGTTACTCCGGGCGCTCGGGTGAGCAGTACTTC
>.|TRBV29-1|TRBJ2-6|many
CSVMTPGANVLTF
TGCAGCGTTATGACACCGGGGGCCAACGTCCTGACTTTC
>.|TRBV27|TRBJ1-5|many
CASSFTAPGQAINQPQHF
TGTGCCAGCAGTTTTACAGCCCCGGGACAAGCTATCAATCAGCCCCAGCATTTT
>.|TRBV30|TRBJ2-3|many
CAWTLGGSTDTQYF
TGTGCCTGGACCTTGGGGGGCTCCACAGATACGCAGTATTTT
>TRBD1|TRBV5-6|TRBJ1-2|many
CASSLGDRGANYGYTF
TGTGCCAGCAGCTTGGGGGACAGGGGAGCTAACTATGGCTACACCTTC
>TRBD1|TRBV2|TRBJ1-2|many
CASSEEQGLGYGYTF
TGTGCCAGCAGTGAGGAACAGGGGCTTGGCTATGGCTACACCTTC
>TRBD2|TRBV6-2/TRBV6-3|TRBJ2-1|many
CASSPLAAYNEQFF
TGTGCCAGCAGTCCACTAGCGGCCTACAATGAGCAGTTCTTC
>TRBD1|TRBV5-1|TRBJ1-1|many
CASSKTGTGNAAFF
TGCGCCAGCAGCAAGACCGGGACAGGGAACGCAGCTTTCTTT
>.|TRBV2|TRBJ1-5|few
CASSSGGPQPQHF
TGTGCCAGCTCGTCGGGGGGCCCTCAGCCCCAGCATTTT
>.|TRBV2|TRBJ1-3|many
CASSGGTSGNTIYF
TGTGCCAGCAGTGGAGGGACGTCTGGAAACACCATATATTTT
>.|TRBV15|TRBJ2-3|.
CATSRDRTDTQYF
TGTGCCACCAGCAGAGATCGAACAGATACGCAGTATTTT